Listed below are T cell receptor beta chains from one sample, sequenced in a study of blood T cell repertoires in COVID-19. Sequenced by immunoSEQ multiplex PCR; TCRdb stores in-frame clones only, minus some. This table holds roughly 250,000 clones, about four fifths found once. What was sequenced was peripheral blood. The receptor source for this set is a woman aged 80 or older with acute or convalescent COVID-19. Both conserved end residues are trimmed from each CDR3. The D gene is left open where the match is weak.

d_call j_call v_call cdr3_aa
TRBD1 TRBJ2-1 TRBV29-1 SAVQGEYNEQF
NA TRBJ1-2 TRBV13 ASSLGILDSVTRARYGYT
TRBD1 TRBJ2-2 TRBV19 ASSTQGVVPGELF
NA TRBJ2-2 TRBV2 ASSEVAGYGELF
TRBD1 TRBJ1-1 TRBV7-2 ASSSTTGGVTEAF
NA TRBJ1-1 TRBV18 ASSPNQLGPEAF
TRBD1 TRBJ1-6 TRBV27 ASRFSSGQGGNSPLH
TRBD1 TRBJ2-7 TRBV4-1 ASSPQPGQTYEQY
NA TRBJ1-2 TRBV21-1 ASSKPDRGGYT
NA TRBJ1-2 TRBV2 ASNTGPSYGYT
NA TRBJ1-4 TRBV12-3/TRBV12-4 ASSLEGGLF
TRBD1 TRBJ1-3 TRBV7-2 ASSPLGQGGWNTIY
NA TRBJ2-3 TRBV2 ASSAWGREVDTQY
NA TRBJ1-3 TRBV27 ASRTVSSGNTIY
TRBD1 TRBJ1-1 TRBV19 ASKDRGQSEAF
TRBD1 TRBJ1-6 TRBV7-2 ASSSAGTGVAGSPLH
TRBD2 TRBJ2-1 TRBV14 ASSPPRRGAYNEQF
NA TRBJ2-6 TRBV5-1 ASSSDSSGANVLT
NA TRBJ1-6 TRBV7-2 ASSRVGGANSPLH
NA TRBJ1-1 TRBV29-1 SVDPLPGLSGAEAF
TRBD1 TRBJ1-4 TRBV10-3 AISGTGGSEKLF
NA TRBJ2-2 TRBV10-3 AISELGGNTGELF
TRBD2 TRBJ2-3 TRBV5-1 ASSLGTSGGAMNTQY
TRBD1 TRBJ1-6 TRBV7-3 ASSADRGNSPLH
NA TRBJ2-1 TRBV5-1 ASSFGNEQF
TRBD1 TRBJ2-1 TRBV7-2 ASSSDRGSYNEQF
NA TRBJ1-1 TRBV11-2 ASSLVGGINTEAF
NA TRBJ2-3 TRBV2 ASTPDRLTDTQY
TRBD1 TRBJ1-5 TRBV5-6 ASSVYRGRSNQPQH
TRBD1 TRBJ2-3 TRBV4-1 ASRGQVETDTQY
TRBD1 TRBJ1-5 TRBV6-6 ASSTWTGPSNQPQH
TRBD2 TRBJ2-5 TRBV7-9 ASSSVAGGLETQY
NA TRBJ2-5 TRBV30 AWSVAQETQY
NA TRBJ1-4 TRBV5-6 ASSLTGTQLF
NA TRBJ1-1 TRBV5-1 ASSRTALGEAF
NA TRBJ2-5 TRBV5-1 ASSSSGPQETQY
TRBD2 TRBJ2-5 TRBV3-1/TRBV3-2 ASSQEGRGEGETQY
NA TRBJ1-1 TRBV30 AWRRGRLNTEAF
NA TRBJ1-2 TRBV10-2 ASSESGSYGYT
NA TRBJ1-1 TRBV5-5 ASSIDMNTEAF
NA TRBJ1-1 TRBV2 ASSPPGRANTEAF
TRBD1 TRBJ1-5 TRBV2 ASIPGQGVNQPQH
NA TRBJ1-6 TRBV7-8 ASSLRGGDHNSPLH
NA TRBJ1-4 TRBV7-6 ASSLKGGTATNEKLF
TRBD1 TRBJ2-2 TRBV29-1 SGTGGTGELF
NA TRBJ1-6 TRBV6-5 ASSYSRSPLH
NA TRBJ2-3 TRBV1 TSSRRTSGGHRDTQY
NA TRBJ1-5 TRBV4-2 ASSQGTGGGNQPQH
TRBD1 TRBJ1-2 TRBV5-1 ASSPKGQGGYGYT
NA TRBJ2-7 TRBV5-5 ASSLGGSPYEQY
TRBD1 TRBJ1-5 TRBV10-2 ATRQGDQPQH
NA TRBJ1-1 TRBV5-1 ASSSPSGQNTEAF
TRBD2 TRBJ2-1 TRBV12-5 ASGSGLAGSSYNEQF
TRBD1 TRBJ1-5 TRBV24-1 ATSGTGGQPQH
TRBD1 TRBJ1-1 TRBV29-1 SATGTGENTEAF
NA TRBJ2-7 TRBV3-1/TRBV3-2 ASSQERGQQY
NA TRBJ1-6 TRBV28 ASSPPWSSYNSPLH
NA TRBJ2-1 TRBV20-1 SASPGPLSSYNEQF
NA TRBJ1-1 TRBV27 ASLARVNTEAF